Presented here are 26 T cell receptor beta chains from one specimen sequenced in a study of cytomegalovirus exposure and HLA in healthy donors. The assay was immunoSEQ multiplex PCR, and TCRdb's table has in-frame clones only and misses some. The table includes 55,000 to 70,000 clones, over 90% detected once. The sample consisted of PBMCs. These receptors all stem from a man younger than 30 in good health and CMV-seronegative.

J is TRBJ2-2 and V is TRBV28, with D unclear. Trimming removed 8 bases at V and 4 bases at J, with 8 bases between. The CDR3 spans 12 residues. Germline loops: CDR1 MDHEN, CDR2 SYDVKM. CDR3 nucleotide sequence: TGTGCCAGCCCCGGGTCCACCGGGGAGCTGTTTTTT. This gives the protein CASPGSTGELFF.

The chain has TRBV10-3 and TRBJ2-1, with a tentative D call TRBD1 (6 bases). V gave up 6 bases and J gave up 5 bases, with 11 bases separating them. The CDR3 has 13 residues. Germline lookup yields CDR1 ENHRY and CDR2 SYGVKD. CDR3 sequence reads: CAISLGTNNEQFF. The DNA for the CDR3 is TGTGCCATCAGCCTTGGGACAAACAATGAGCAGTTCTTC.

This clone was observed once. The CDR3 reads CATSVDRGRVEQFF. Written as DNA, the CDR3 is TGTGCCACCAGCGTTGACAGGGGGCGGGTTGAGCAGTTCTTC. The chain employs TRBV15 and TRBJ2-1; 10 nucleotides align to TRBD1. The CDR3 runs to 14 residues. With V trimmed by 5 bases and J by 9 bases, 7 bases remained unmatched. Germline V gene data show CDR1 as LNHNV and CDR2 as YYDKDF (reference sequence). Variable domain in full (rest from reference TRBV15 and TRBJ2-1): DAMVIQNPRYQVTQFGKPVTLSCSQTLNHNVMYWYQQKSSQAPKLLFHYYDKDFNNEADTPDNFQSRRPNTSFCFLDIRSPGLGDTAMYLCATSVDRGRVEQFFGPGTRLTVL.

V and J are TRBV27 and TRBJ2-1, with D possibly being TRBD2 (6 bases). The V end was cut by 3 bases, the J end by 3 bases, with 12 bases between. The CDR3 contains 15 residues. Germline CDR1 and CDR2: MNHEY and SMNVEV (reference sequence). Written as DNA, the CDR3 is TGTGCCAGCAGTTTGGGTAGCGGATACTACAATGAGCAGTTCTTC. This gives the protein CASSLGSGYYNEQFF.

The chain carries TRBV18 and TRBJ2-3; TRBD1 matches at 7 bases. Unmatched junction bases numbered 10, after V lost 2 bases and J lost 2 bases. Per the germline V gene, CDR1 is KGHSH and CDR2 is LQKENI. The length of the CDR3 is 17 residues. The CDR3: CASSPARQGVPTDTQYF. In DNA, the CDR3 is TGTGCCAGCTCACCAGCTCGACAGGGAGTTCCCACAGATACGCAGTATTTT.

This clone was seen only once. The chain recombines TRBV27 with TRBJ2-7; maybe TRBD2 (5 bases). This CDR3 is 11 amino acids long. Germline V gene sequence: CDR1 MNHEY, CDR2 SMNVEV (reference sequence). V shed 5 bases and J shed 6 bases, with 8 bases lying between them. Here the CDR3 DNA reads TGTGCCAGCAGTGAGGGTCGCGAGCAGTACTTC. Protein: CASSEGREQYF.

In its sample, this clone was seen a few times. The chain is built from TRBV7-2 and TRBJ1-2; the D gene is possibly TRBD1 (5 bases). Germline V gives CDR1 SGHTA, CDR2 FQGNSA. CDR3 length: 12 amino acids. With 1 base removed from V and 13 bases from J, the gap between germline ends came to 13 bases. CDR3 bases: TGTGCCAGCAGCTTAGAGGAGGGGAAGTGCACCTTC. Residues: CASSLEEGKCTF.

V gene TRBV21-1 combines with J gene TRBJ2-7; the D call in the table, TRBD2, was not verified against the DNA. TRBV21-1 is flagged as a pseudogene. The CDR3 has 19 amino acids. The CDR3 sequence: CASSKVGVRELQPGYEQYF. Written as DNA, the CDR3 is TGTGCCAGCAGCAAAGTGGGCGTGCGGGAGTTACAGCCGGGGTACGAGCAGTACTTC.

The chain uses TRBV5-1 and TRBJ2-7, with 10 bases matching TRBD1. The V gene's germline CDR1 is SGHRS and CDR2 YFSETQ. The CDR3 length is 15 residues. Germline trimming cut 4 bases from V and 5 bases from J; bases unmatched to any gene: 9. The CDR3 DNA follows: TGCGCCAGCAGCCTGGGGACAGGGGTCAGGGACGAGCAGTACTTC. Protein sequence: CASSLGTGVRDEQYF.

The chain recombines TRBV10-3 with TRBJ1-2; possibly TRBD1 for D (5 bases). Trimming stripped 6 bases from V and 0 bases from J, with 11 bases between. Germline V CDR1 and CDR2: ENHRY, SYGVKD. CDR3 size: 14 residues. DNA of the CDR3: TGTGCCATCAGCACCAGGGATACTAACTATGGCTACACCTTC. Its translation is CAISTRDTNYGYTF.

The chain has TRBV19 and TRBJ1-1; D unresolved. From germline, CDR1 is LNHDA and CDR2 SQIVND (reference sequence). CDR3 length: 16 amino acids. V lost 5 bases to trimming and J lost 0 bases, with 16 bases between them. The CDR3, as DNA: TGTGCCAGTAGTGATGTGAGCAGGAGGTTGAACACTGAAGCTTTCTTT. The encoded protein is CASSDVSRRLNTEAFF.

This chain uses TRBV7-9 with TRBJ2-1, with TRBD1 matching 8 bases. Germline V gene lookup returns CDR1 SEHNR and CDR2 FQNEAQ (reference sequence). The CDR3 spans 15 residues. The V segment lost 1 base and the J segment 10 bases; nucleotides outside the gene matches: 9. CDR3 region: CASSLVVSGGTEQFF. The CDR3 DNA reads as TGTGCCAGCAGCTTAGTCGTGTCAGGGGGCACGGAGCAGTTCTTC.

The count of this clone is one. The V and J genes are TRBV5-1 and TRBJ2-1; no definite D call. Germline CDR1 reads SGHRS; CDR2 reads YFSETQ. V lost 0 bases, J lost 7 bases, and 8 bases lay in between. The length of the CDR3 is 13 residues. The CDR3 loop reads CASSLGSSNEQFF. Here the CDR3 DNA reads TGCGCCAGCAGCTTGGGGTCTAGTAATGAGCAGTTCTTC.

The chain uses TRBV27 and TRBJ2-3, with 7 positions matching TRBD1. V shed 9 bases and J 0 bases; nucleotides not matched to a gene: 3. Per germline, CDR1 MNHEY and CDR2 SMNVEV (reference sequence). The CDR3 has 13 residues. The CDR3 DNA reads TGTGCCAGTTGGGACAGTAGCACAGATACGCAGTATTTT. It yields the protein CASWDSSTDTQYF.

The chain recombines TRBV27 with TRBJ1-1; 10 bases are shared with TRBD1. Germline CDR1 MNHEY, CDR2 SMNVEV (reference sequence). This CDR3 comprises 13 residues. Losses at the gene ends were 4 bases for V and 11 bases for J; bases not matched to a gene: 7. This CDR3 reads CASSSPTGGLAFF. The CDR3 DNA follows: TGTGCCAGCAGTTCTCCGACAGGGGGCTTGGCTTTCTTT.

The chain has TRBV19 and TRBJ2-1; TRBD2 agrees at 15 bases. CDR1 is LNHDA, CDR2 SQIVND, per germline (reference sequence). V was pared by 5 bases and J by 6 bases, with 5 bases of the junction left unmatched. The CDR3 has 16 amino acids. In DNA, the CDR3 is TGTGCCAGTAGTTCGCCGGGACTAGCGGGAGGCAATGAGCAGTTCTTC. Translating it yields CASSSPGLAGGNEQFF.

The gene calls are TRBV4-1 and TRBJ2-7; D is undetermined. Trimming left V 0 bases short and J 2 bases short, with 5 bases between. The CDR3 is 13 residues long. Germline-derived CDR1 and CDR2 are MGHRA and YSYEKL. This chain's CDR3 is CASSQEFTYEQYF. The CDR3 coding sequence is TGCGCCAGCAGCCAAGAATTTACCTACGAGCAGTACTTC.

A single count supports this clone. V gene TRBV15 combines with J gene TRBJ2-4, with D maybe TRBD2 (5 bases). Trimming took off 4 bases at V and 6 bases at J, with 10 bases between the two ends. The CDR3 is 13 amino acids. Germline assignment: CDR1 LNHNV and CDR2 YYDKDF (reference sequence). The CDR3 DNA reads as TGTGCCACCAGCACCGCACTAGGAAACATTCAGTACTTC. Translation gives CATSTALGNIQYF.

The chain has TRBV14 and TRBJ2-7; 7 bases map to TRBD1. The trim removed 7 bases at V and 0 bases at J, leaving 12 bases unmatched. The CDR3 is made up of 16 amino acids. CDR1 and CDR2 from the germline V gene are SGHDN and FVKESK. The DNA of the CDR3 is TGTGCCAGCAAGGGCCGAAATAGGGACAGCTCCTACGAGCAGTACTTC. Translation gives CASKGRNRDSSYEQYF.

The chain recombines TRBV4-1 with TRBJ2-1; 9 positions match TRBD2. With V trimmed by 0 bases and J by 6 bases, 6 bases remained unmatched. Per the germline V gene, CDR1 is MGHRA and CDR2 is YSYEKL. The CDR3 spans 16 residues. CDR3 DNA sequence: TGCGCCAGCAGCCAAGAGCAGCGGGAGGTAGTCAATGAGCAGTTCTTC. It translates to CASSQEQREVVNEQFF.

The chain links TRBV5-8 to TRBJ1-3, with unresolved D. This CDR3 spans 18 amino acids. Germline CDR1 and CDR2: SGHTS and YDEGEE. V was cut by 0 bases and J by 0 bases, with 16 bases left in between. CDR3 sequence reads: CASSLAPQVETSGNTIYF. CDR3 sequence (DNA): TGTGCCAGCAGCTTGGCCCCGCAGGTTGAAACCTCTGGAAACACCATATATTTT.

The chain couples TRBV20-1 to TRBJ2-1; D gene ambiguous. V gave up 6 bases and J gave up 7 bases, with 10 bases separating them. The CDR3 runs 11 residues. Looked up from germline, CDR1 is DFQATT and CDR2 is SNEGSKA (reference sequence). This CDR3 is CSAERLNEQFF. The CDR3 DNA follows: TGCAGTGCGGAGAGGTTGAATGAGCAGTTCTTC.

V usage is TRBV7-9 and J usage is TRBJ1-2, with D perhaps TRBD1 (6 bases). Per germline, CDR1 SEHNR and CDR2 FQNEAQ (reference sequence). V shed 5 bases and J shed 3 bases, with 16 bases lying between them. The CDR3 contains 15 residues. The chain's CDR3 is CASSPPDRYYYGYTF. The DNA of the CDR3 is TGTGCCAGCAGCCCCCCCGACAGGTACTACTATGGCTACACCTTC. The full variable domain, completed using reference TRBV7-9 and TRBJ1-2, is DTGVSQNPRHKITKRGQNVTFRCDPISEHNRLYWYRQTLGQGPEFLTYFQNEAQLEKSRLLSDRFSAERPKGSFSTLEIQRTEQGDSAMYLCASSPPDRYYYGYTFGSGTRLTVV.

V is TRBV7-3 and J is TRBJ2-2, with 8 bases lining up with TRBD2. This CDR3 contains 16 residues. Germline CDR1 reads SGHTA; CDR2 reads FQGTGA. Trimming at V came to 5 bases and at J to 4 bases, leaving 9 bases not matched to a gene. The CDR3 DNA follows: TGTGCCAGCAGCCCCCAAAGCGGGAGTGTCACCGGGGAGCTGTTTTTT. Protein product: CASSPQSGSVTGELFF.

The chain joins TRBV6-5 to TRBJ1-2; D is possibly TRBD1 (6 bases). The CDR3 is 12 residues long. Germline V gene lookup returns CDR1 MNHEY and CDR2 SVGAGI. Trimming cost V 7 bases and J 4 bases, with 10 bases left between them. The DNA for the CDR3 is TGTGCCAGCACCACAGGGTCCTATGGCTACACCTTC. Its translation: CASTTGSYGYTF.

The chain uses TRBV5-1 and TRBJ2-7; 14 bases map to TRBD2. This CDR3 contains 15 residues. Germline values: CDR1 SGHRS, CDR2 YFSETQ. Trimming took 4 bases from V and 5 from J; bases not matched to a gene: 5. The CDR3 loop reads CASSPGLAGVDEQYF. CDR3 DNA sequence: TGCGCCAGCAGCCCGGGACTAGCGGGAGTGGACGAGCAGTACTTC.